Listed below are T cell receptor beta chains from one sample, sequenced in a study of T cells after posttransplantation cyclophosphamide. Here immunoSEQ multiplex PCR was the method, and the copy in TCRdb shows in-frame clones only, minus some. The sample shows about 21,000 clones, 85% to 90% of them seen only once. Material: PBMCs, obtained just over 350 days after allogeneic stem cell transplant with calcineurin inhibitor and methotrexate. The source of these receptors is a female patient between 30 and 40 years old who received an allogeneic stem cell transplant from an unrelated donor, was CMV-positive, and had acute and chronic GVHD. A subset of T cells may come from the graft donor. CDR3s include the opening cysteine and the closing phenylalanine or tryptophan. The order of the fields is CDR3 length, clone size, J gene, D gene, V gene, CDR3 protein, CDR3 DNA. D genes are given only for firm matches. A row's size may be missing; if present it is once, few, many or a size class.

12 NA TRBJ1-1 NA TRBV5-1 CASSSDMVEAFF TGCGCCAGCAGCTCAGACATGGTTGAAGCTTTCTTT
16 NA TRBJ1-2 TRBD1 TRBV19 CASNTAGTGGFYGYTF TGTGCCAGTAATACTGCCGGGACAGGGGGGTTCTATGGCTACACCTTC
14 NA TRBJ1-6 NA TRBV7-8 CASSLAARESPLHF TGTGCCAGCAGCTTAGCGGCGAGGGAATCACCCCTCCACTTT
13 NA TRBJ1-5 NA TRBV5-8 CASSLDSNQPQHF TGTGCCAGCAGCCTAGATAGCAATCAGCCCCAGCATTTT
15 NA TRBJ2-2 TRBD1 TRBV14 CASSQRDRGTGELFF TGTGCCAGCAGCCAAAGGGACAGGGGGACCGGGGAGCTGTTTTTT
15 NA TRBJ2-5 TRBD2 TRBV27 CASSSGLAGQETQYF TGTGCCAGCAGTTCCGGACTAGCGGGCCAAGAGACCCAGTACTTC
18 once TRBJ2-1 NA TRBV15 CATSRVGDSRRRYNEQFF TGTGCCACCAGCAGAGTTGGAGACTCCAGGAGGCGTTACAATGAGCAGTTCTTC
17 NA TRBJ2-1 NA TRBV4-3 CASSQDSGGWADNEQFF TGCGCCAGCAGCCAAGATTCAGGCGGGTGGGCGGACAATGAGCAGTTCTTC
17 NA TRBJ2-3 TRBD2 TRBV7-2 CASSSPPMGLAGDTQYF TGTGCCAGCAGCTCACCCCCTATGGGACTAGCGGGAGATACGCAGTATTTT
15 NA TRBJ2-7 TRBD1 TRBV18 CASSPRQGAPYEQYF TGTGCCAGCTCCCCGAGACAGGGGGCGCCTTACGAGCAGTACTTC
17 few TRBJ1-2 TRBD1 TRBV28 CASSLPPTTGGAYGYTF TGTGCCAGCAGCCTCCCCCCCACGACAGGGGGGGCCTATGGCTACACCTTC
14 NA TRBJ2-1 TRBD2 TRBV5-6 CASTHDSGRDEQFF TGTGCCAGCACCCACGATAGCGGGAGGGACGAGCAGTTCTTC
18 NA TRBJ1-2 NA TRBV2 CASRGTLDAGLLGYGYTF TGTGCCAGCAGAGGAACACTTGATGCGGGCCTCCTCGGGTATGGCTACACCTTC
16 NA TRBJ1-5 NA TRBV15 CATSRDFTELNQPQHF TGTGCCACCAGCAGAGACTTTACAGAACTCAATCAGCCCCAGCATTTT
14 NA TRBJ1-5 NA TRBV2 CASSEVTGGQPQHF TGTGCCAGCAGTGAAGTCACAGGTGGGCAGCCCCAGCATTTT
14 NA TRBJ2-2 TRBD1 TRBV29-1 CSALGQTNTGELFF TGCAGCGCCCTGGGACAGACGAACACCGGGGAGCTGTTTTTT
13 NA TRBJ2-7 NA TRBV5-6 CASSRRVSYEQYF TGTGCCAGCAGCCGCCGGGTTTCCTACGAGCAGTACTTC
16 NA TRBJ2-2 TRBD1 TRBV7-9 CATPGQGASNTGELFF TGTGCCACTCCGGGACAGGGGGCTTCGAACACCGGGGAGCTGTTTTTT
14 NA TRBJ1-2 NA TRBV11-3 CASSLGNSGYGYTF TGTGCCAGCAGCTTAGGAAATTCGGGCTATGGCTACACCTTC
15 NA TRBJ1-5 NA TRBV6-5 CASRTTYNSNQPQHF TGTGCCAGCAGGACGACTTACAATAGCAATCAGCCCCAGCATTTT
16 once TRBJ1-3 NA TRBV11-2 CASSYDTGWAGNTIYF TGTGCCAGCAGCTACGATACAGGGTGGGCTGGAAACACCATATATTTT
12 NA TRBJ2-2 NA TRBV4-3 CASSQDSGELFF TGCGCCAGCAGCCAAGATAGCGGGGAGCTGTTTTTT
12 NA TRBJ2-2 NA TRBV27 CASSLPGGELFF TGTGCCAGCAGTTTACCCGGCGGGGAGCTGTTTTTT
14 NA TRBJ1-2 NA TRBV30 CAWSRSLTNYGYTF TGTGCCTGGAGCAGGTCGCTAACTAACTATGGCTACACCTTC
16 NA TRBJ1-4 NA TRBV19 CASSIDHRELREKLFF TGTGCCAGTAGTATCGACCACAGGGAATTACGGGAAAAACTGTTTTTT
12 NA TRBJ2-5 NA TRBV11-2 CASSQGGETQYF TGTGCCAGCAGCCAGGGGGGCGAGACCCAGTACTTC
17 NA TRBJ2-5 NA TRBV9 CASSVELGGIGSETQYF TGTGCCAGCAGCGTAGAGTTGGGGGGTATCGGTTCGGAGACCCAGTACTTC
13 NA TRBJ1-1 NA TRBV7-9 CASSRGTGTEAFF TGTGCCAGCAGCCGGGGTACGGGCACTGAAGCTTTCTTT
15 NA TRBJ1-2 NA TRBV6-5 CASRPSDLSNYGYTF TGTGCCAGCAGACCGAGTGATCTCTCTAACTATGGCTACACCTTC